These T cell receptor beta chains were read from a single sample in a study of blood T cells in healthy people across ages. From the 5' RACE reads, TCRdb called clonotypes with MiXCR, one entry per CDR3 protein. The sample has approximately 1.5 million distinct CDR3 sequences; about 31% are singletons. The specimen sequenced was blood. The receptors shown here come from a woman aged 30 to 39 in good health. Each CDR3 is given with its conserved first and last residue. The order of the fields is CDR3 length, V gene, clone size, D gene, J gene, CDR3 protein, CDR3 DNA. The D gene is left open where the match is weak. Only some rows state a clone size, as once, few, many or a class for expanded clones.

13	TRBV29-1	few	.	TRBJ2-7	CSVGDFQGGEQYF	TGCAGCGTTGGGGACTTCCAGGGGGGAGAGCAGTACTTC
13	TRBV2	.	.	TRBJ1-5	CASSERLNQPQHF	TGTGCCAGCAGTGAACGCCTTAATCAGCCCCAGCATTTT
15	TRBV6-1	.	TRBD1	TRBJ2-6	CATGTGGSGVNVLTF	TGTGCCACAGGGACAGGGGGTTCTGGGGTCAACGTCCTGACTTTC
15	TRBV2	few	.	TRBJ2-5	CASSGVGSPQETQYF	TGTGCCAGCAGCGGGGTGGGCAGTCCACAAGAGACCCAGTACTTC
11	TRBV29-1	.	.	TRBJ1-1	CSGGPDTEAFF	TGCAGTGGGGGGCCCGACACTGAAGCTTTCTTT
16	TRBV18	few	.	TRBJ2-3	CASSPVDDIRADTQYF	TGTGCCAGCTCACCAGTGGACGATATAAGAGCAGATACGCAGTATTTT
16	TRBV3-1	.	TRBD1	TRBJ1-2	CASSQVPLGQGYGYTF	TGTGCCAGCAGCCAAGTACCCCTTGGACAGGGGTATGGCTACACCTTC
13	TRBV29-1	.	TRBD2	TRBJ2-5	CSVGFTGGETQYF	TGCAGCGTTGGGTTCACGGGGGGGGAGACCCAGTACTTC
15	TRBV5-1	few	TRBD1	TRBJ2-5	CASSLQGAIQETQYF	TGCGCCAGCAGCCTTCAGGGGGCGATACAAGAGACCCAGTACTTC
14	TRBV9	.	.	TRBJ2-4	CASSVDNSKNIQYF	TGTGCCAGCAGCGTAGATAACAGTAAAAACATTCAGTACTTC
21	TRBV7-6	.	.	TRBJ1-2	CASSLAGFIQGSPILDYGYTF	TGTGCCAGCAGCTTAGCCGGATTCATCCAGGGTTCCCCGATCCTAGACTATGGCTACACCTTC
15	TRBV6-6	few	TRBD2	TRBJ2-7	CASRRLAGGGNEQYF	TGTGCCAGCAGGCGACTAGCGGGAGGAGGCAACGAGCAGTACTTC
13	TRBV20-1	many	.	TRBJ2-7	CSASPSADYEQYF	TGCAGTGCTAGTCCTAGCGCAGACTACGAGCAGTACTTC
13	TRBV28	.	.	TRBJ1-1	CASSFDSYTEAFF	TGTGCCAGCAGTTTTGATAGCTACACTGAAGCTTTCTTT
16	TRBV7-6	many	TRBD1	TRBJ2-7	CASSSWDRGNSYEQYF	TGTGCCAGCAGCTCGTGGGACAGGGGGAACTCCTACGAGCAGTACTTC
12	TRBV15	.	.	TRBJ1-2	CATSSGGLGYTF	TGTGCCACCAGTTCGGGGGGGCTGGGCTACACCTTC
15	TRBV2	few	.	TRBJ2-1	CASSEGVSSYNEQFF	TGTGCCAGCAGTGAAGGGGTGAGCTCCTACAATGAGCAGTTCTTC
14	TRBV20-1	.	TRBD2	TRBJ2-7	CSARLAGGGDEQYF	TGCAGTGCTCGACTAGCGGGAGGCGGGGACGAGCAGTACTTC
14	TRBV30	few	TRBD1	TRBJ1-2	CAWRMHRGGYGYTF	TGTGCCTGGAGAATGCACAGGGGAGGCTATGGCTACACCTTC
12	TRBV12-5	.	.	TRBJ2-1	CASSSSYNGQFF	TGTGCTAGTTCTAGCTCCTACAATGGGCAGTTCTTC
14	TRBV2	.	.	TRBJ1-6	CASSESEKRSPLHF	TGTGCCAGCAGTGAGTCAGAAAAGAGATCACCCCTCCACTTT
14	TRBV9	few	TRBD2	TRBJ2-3	CASSVSGLTDTQYF	TGTGCCAGCAGCGTTAGCGGGTTGACAGATACGCAGTATTTT
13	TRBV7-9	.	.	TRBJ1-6	CASSLADQGILHF	TGTGCCAGCAGCTTAGCGGACCAGGGAATCCTCCACTTT
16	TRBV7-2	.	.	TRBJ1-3	CASSSRSRFGGNTIYF	TGTGCCAGCAGCTCCCGATCCAGGTTTGGTGGAAACACCATATATTTT
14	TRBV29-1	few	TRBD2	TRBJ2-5	CSHTSAGRQEAQYF	TGCAGCCACACTAGCGCGGGGCGCCAAGAGGCCCAGTACTTC
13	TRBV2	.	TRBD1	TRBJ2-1	CASSSRQGDEQFF	TGTGCCAGCAGTTCCCGACAGGGCGATGAGCAGTTCTTC
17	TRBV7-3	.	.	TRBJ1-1	CASSLGGSGATNTEAFF	TGTGCCAGCAGCTTAGGGGGATCAGGGGCTACGAACACTGAAGCTTTCTTT
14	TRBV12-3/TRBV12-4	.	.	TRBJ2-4	CASTQGGLTSEQYF	TGTGCCAGCACCCAAGGGGGTCTTACTAGTGAGCAGTACTTC
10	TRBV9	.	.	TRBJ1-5	CASVGQPQHF	TGTGCCAGCGTGGGGCAGCCCCAGCATTTT
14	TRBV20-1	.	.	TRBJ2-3	CSARPGQSGGTQYF	TGCAGTGCTAGACCGGGCCAAAGTGGGGGTACGCAGTATTTT
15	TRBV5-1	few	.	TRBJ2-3	CASSSNVGDTDTQYF	TGCGCCAGCAGCTCTAACGTGGGGGACACAGATACGCAGTATTTT
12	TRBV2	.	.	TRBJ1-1	CASSGGAFEAFF	TGTGCCAGCAGTGGGGGGGCATTCGAAGCTTTCTTT
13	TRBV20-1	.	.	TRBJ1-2	CSARDGKKGGYTF	TGCAGTGCTAGAGATGGGAAAAAGGGTGGCTACACCTTC
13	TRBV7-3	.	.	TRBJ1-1	CASSFSGLTEAFF	TGTGCCAGCAGCTTCTCAGGGCTAACTGAAGCTTTCTTT
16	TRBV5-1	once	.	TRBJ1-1	CASSLSKGRVGTEAFF	TGCGCCAGCAGCTTGTCTAAGGGGAGGGTCGGCACTGAAGCTTTCTTT
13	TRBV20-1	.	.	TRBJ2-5	CSARQGGEETQYF	TGCAGTGCTAGACAGGGGGGGGAAGAGACCCAGTACTTC
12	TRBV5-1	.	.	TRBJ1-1	CASSPSPTEAFF	TGCGCCAGCAGTCCGTCCCCCACTGAAGCTTTCTTT
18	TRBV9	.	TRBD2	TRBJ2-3	CASSQGLAGVLYTDTQYF	TGTGCCAGCAGCCAGGGACTAGCGGGGGTACTATACACAGATACGCAGTATTTT
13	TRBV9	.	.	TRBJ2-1	CASSVTTYNEQFF	TGTGCCAGCAGCGTAACCACTTACAATGAGCAGTTCTTC
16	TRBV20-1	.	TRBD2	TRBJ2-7	CSASPQRGGLRYEQYF	TGCAGTGCTAGTCCCCAGCGGGGGGGCCTCCGCTACGAGCAGTACTTC
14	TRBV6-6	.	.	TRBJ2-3	CASSYFAITDTQYF	TGTGCCAGCAGTTACTTCGCTATCACAGATACGCAGTATTTT
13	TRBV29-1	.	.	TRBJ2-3	CSTAPDPTDTQYF	TGCAGCACCGCCCCCGACCCGACAGATACGCAGTATTTT
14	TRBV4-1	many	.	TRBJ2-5	CASSQGHLQETQYF	TGCGCCAGCAGCCAAGGACACCTTCAAGAGACCCAGTACTTC
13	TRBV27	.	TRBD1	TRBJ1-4	CASRRGLGEKLFF	TGTGCCAGCCGTAGGGGGCTGGGGGAAAAACTGTTTTTT
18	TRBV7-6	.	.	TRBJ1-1	CASSLKGRGAGMNTEAFF	TGTGCCAGCAGCTTAAAGGGAAGGGGGGCGGGGATGAACACTGAAGCTTTCTTT
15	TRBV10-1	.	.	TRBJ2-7	CASSETTTTNYEQYF	TGCGCCAGCAGTGAGACAACGACGACGAACTACGAGCAGTACTTC
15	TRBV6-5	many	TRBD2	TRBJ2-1	CASSSVAGNYNEQFF	TGTGCCAGCAGTTCCGTAGCGGGAAACTACAATGAGCAGTTCTTC
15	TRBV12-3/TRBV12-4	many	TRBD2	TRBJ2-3	CASSSSGGGTDTQYF	TGTGCCAGCAGCTCTAGCGGGGGGGGCACAGATACGCAGTATTTT
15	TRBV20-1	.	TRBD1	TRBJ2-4	CSAREGTGGKNIQYF	TGCAGTGCTAGAGAGGGGACAGGGGGCAAAAACATTCAGTACTTC